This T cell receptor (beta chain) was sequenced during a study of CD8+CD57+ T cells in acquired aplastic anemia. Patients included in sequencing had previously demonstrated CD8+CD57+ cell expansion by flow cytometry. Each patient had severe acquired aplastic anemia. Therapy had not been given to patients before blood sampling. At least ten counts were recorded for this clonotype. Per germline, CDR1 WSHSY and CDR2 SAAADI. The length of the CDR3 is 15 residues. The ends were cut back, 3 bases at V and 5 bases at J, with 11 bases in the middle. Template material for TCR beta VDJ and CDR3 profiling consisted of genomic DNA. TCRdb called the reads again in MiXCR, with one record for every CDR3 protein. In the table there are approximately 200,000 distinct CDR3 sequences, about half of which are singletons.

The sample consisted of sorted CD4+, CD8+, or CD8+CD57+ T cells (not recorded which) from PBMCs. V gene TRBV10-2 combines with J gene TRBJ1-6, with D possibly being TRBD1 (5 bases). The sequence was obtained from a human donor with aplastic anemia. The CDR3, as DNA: TGCGCCAGCAGTGAATCGGTCAGGGATAATTCACCCCTCCACTTT. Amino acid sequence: CASSESVRDNSPLHF.